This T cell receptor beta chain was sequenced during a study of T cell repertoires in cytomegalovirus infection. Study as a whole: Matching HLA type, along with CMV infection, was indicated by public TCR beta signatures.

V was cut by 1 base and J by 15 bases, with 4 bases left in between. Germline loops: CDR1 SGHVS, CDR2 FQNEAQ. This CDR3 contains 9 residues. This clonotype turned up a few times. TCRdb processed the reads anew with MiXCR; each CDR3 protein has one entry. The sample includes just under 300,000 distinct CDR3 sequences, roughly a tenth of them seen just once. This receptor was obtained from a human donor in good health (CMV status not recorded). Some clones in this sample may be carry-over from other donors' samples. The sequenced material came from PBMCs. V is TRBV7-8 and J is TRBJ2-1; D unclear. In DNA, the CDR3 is TGTGCCAGCAGCTTAGGTGTGTTCTTC. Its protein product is CASSLGVFF.